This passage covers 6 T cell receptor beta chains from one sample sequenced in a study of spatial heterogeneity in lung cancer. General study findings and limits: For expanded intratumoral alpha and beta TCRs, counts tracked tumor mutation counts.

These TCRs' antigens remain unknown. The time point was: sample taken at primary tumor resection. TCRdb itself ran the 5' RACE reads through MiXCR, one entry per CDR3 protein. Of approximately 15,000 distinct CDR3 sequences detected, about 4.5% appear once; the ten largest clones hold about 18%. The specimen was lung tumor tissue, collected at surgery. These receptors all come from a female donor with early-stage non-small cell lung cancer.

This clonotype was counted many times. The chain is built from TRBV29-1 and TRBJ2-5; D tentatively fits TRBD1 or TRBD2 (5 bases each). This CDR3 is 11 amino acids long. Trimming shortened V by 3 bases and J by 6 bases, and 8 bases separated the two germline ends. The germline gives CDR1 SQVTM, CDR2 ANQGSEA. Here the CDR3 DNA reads TGCAGCGTTGATTGGGGGAAGACCCAGTACTTC. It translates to CSVDWGKTQYF.

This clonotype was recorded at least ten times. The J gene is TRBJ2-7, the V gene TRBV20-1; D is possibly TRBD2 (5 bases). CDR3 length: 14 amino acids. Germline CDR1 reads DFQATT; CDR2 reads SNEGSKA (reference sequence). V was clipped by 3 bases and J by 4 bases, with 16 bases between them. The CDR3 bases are TGCAGTGCTAGGGGTCAGTCTACGGGATACGAGCAGTACTTC. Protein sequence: CSARGQSTGYEQYF.

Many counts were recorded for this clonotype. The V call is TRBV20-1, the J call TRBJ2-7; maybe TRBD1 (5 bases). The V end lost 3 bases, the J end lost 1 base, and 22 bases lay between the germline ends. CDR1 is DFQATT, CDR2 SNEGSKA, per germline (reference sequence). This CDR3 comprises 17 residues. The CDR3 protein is CSASLGPSQAGSYEQYF. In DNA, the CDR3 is TGCAGTGCTAGTTTAGGGCCCTCACAGGCCGGATCCTACGAGCAGTACTTC.

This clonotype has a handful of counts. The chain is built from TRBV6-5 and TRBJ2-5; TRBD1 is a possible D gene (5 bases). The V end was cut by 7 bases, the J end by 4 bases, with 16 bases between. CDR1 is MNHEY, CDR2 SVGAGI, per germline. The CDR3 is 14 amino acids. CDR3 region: CASTDRTLVETQYF. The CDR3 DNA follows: TGTGCCAGCACAGACCGGACACTGGTAGAGACCCAGTACTTC.

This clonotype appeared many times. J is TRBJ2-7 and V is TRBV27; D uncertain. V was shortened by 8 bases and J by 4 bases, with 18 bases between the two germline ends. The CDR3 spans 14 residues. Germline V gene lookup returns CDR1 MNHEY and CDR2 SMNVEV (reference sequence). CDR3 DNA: TGTGCCAGCTACCGTCTAAACCAGGTATACGAGCAGTACTTC. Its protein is CASYRLNQVYEQYF.

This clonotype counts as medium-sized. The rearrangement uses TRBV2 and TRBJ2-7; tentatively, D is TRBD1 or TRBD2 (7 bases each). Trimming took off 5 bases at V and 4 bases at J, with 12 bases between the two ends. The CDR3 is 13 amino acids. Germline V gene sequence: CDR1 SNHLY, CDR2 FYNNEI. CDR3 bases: TGTGCCAGCAGTCGGCAGGGGGGGTACGAGCAGTACTTC. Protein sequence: CASSRQGGYEQYF.